Each of the 2 T cell receptor beta chains below was sequenced from the same sample in a study of T-cell reconstitution after alpha-beta-depleted transplantation in children (dated by TCRdb to about 2016). This sample's treatment or condition label indicates: allogeneic hematopoietic cell transplantation with graft depleted of TCRalphabeta T cells and CD19 B cells. The library was made by PCR. TCRdb records Illumina HiSeq 2500 as the sequencer. TCR libraries were prepared with molecular barcoding, using unique molecular identifiers to normalize TCRbeta repertoire quantification. The public sequencing data were trimmed at Q25 with fastp and processed into clonotypes with MiXCR by TCRdb, which kept only in-frame beta chains. A single entry per CDR3 protein holds the most common genes and DNA from its merged rows. The sample table holds more than 400,000 distinct CDR3 sequences, of which roughly 11% were seen once. The top ten clonotypes cover 11% to 15% of the sample.

The specimen comprised PBMCs, mostly from graft donor cells, sampled 180 days after TCRalphabeta/CD19-depleted stem cell transplant. Source of these receptors: a female patient aged 2 to 10 who had a stem cell transplant for aplastic anemia, so the T cells may come from the graft donor.

This rearrangement joins TRBV5-1 to TRBJ1-2; D ambiguous. The CDR3 covers 15 residues. Between the trimmed V and J ends, which lost 0 bases and 0 bases, there was a span of 9 bases. The germline V gene has CDR1 SGHRS and CDR2 YFSETQ. The CDR3, as DNA: TGCGCCAGCAGCTTGGTCGGCGGTACTAACTATGGCTACACCTTC. Translation: CASSLVGGTNYGYTF.

This chain connects TRBV20-1 to TRBJ1-6; D is unresolved. Trimming removed 6 bases at V and 7 bases at J, with 13 bases between. Germline CDR1 reads DFQATT; CDR2 reads SNEGSKA (reference sequence). There are 13 residues in the CDR3. CDR3 residues: CSAIGQLNSPLHF. CDR3 DNA: TGCAGTGCCATTGGGCAGTTAAATTCACCCCTCCACTTT.